This T cell receptor beta chain was sequenced during a study of T cells in Graves' hyperthyroidism and ophthalmopathy. This clonotype was seen ten or more times. The ends lost 4 bases at V and 2 bases at J; junction bases unmatched: 11. The length of the CDR3 is 17 residues. Germline assignment: CDR1 SGHRS and CDR2 YFSETQ. It was RNA transcripts that yielded the amplified TCR beta CDR3 regions. An initial round of RT-PCR targeting the TCR CDR3 relied on the HTBI primer set. One entry per CDR3 protein results from TCRdb running MiXCR on the multiplex PCR reads. The sample lists 300,000 to 450,000 distinct CDR3 sequences, around 14% seen once, with 9.5% to 11% in the top ten.

The clonotype originates from a woman aged 60-75 years with Graves' hyperthyroidism. Sequenced: blood. This sequence joins TRBV5-1 and TRBJ1-5; 8 bases line up with TRBD1. The CDR3 DNA reads as TGCGCCAGCAGCCCGGGGACAGGTGATTCGGGCAATCAGCCCCAGCATTTT. This sequence encodes CASSPGTGDSGNQPQHF.